This TCR beta chain was sequenced in a study of cytomegalovirus exposure and HLA in healthy donors. The germline V gene has CDR1 SNHLY and CDR2 FYNNEI. The CDR3 runs to 16 residues. J gave up 2 bases and V 3 bases, and 6 bases lay outside the gene matches. Worth noting for this clone: Its specificity is unknown.

The data were produced by immunoSEQ multiplex PCR, yet TCRdb's version contains in-frame clones alone and is incomplete. The table records more than 100,000 clones, 88% of them present only once. Study-level results: Specific recognition of CMV antigens was confirmed in vitro for a few chains (all CMV-associated). A list of 150 to 200 TCR beta chains associated with cytomegalovirus was given.

Source material: PBMCs. This sequence originates from a man aged 30-40 years in good health and CMV-seronegative. The chain has TRBV2 and TRBJ1-5; 8 positions match TRBD1. The CDR3: CASSEGTGVGNQPQHF. In nucleotides, the CDR3 is TGTGCCAGCAGTGAGGGGACAGGAGTAGGCAATCAGCCCCAGCATTTT.